This T cell receptor (beta chain) derives from a study of T-cell memory formation after mild COVID-19. This clonotype was observed a handful of times. At one of its ends the junction is not consistent with the germline gene, which may arise from a read error. This CDR3 region has 12 residues. Germline-derived CDR1 and CDR2 are MNHEY and SVGAGI. Employing constant-segment primers, 5'RACE generated TCR alpha and TCR beta cDNA libraries bearing sample barcodes and UMIs. TCRdb re-analysed the 5' RACE reads in MiXCR, keeping a single row per CDR3 protein. The data show 350,000 to 450,000 distinct CDR3 sequences, more than 20% seen once.

The clonotype originates from an adult woman who had mild COVID-19 (a few samples of this study predate the infection). Cell type and time point are not known. This chain connects TRBV6-5 to TRBJ2-7; D not resolved. Sequencing used PBMCs or a T cell subset sorted from them (not recorded which). CDR3 in DNA: TGTGCCAGCAGTAACTCTGGGTCAGCTCTGTACTTC. Its translation: CASSNSGSALYF.